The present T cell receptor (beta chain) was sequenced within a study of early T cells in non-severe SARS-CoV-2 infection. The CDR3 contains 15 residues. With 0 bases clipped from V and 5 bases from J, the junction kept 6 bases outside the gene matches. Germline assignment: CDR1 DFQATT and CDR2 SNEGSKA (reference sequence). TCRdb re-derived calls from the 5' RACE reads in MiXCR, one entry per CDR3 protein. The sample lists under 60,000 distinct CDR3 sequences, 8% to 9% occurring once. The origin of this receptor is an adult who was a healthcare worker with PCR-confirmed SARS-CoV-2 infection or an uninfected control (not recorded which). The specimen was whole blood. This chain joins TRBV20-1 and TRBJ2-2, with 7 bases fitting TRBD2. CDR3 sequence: CSAREGGGRTGELFF. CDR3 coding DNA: TGCAGTGCTAGAGAGGGCGGGGGACGTACCGGGGAGCTGTTTTTT.